The 29 T cell receptor beta chains reported below all come from one sample, sequenced in a study of blood T cell repertoires in COVID-19. Here immunoSEQ multiplex PCR was the method, and the copy in TCRdb shows in-frame clones only, minus some. This sample yields 150,000 to 200,000 clones, of which roughly four fifths are seen a single time; about 5% belongs to the top ten. Material for sequencing was peripheral blood. These receptors were collected from a woman in her twenties or thirties with acute or convalescent COVID-19.

The chain employs TRBV6-6 and TRBJ1-2, with 7 bases fitting TRBD1. CDR1 is MNHNY and CDR2 is SVGAGI in the germline V gene (reference sequence). This CDR3 has 14 residues. The J segment lost 7 bases and the V segment lost 5 bases, leaving 10 bases of the junction unmatched. The CDR3 sequence: CASSLRDSGSGYTF. The CDR3 coding sequence is TGTGCCAGCAGTCTTCGGGACAGCGGATCTGGCTACACCTTC.

The chain recombines TRBV6-2 or TRBV6-3 with TRBJ1-1; TRBD1 matches 8 bases. The CDR3 contains 18 residues. The V gene's germline CDR1 is MNHEY and CDR2 SVGEGT. The J segment lost 4 bases and the V segment lost 2 bases, leaving 15 bases of the junction unmatched. CDR3 nucleotides: TGTGCCAGCAGTTACGCTCAGGGGGCGCGTATTAGAAGCACTGAAGCTTTCTTT. Translated: CASSYAQGARIRSTEAFF.

The CDR3 sequence is CASRIPGGYYGYTF. The DNA of the CDR3 is TGTGCCAGTAGAATTCCAGGGGGGTACTATGGCTACACCTTC. The chain links TRBV19 to TRBJ1-2; 7 nucleotides align to TRBD1. There are 14 residues in the CDR3. The J segment lost 3 bases and the V segment lost 6 bases, leaving 7 bases of the junction unmatched. Germline CDR1 and CDR2: LNHDA and SQIVND (reference sequence). The entire variable domain, with the rest obtained from reference TRBV19 and TRBJ1-2, is as follows: DGGITQSPKYLFRKEGQNVTLSCEQNLNHDAMYWYRQDPGQGLRLIYYSQIVNDFQKGDIAEGYSVSREKKESFPLTVTSAQKNPTAFYLCASRIPGGYYGYTFGSGTRLTVV.

The gene calls are TRBV11-2 and TRBJ2-5, with 14 bases lining up with TRBD2. Germline V gene lookup returns CDR1 SGHAT and CDR2 FQNNGV. This CDR3 spans 15 amino acids. J was trimmed by 10 bases and V by 3 bases; bases with no gene match: 7. CDR3 sequence: CASSLGLAGVFDQYF. CDR3 in DNA: TGTGCCAGCAGCTTGGGACTAGCGGGAGTATTTGACCAGTACTTC.

There are a few counts of this clone. This sequence joins TRBV7-9 and TRBJ1-6; 9 bases agree with TRBD1. Germline V lookup: CDR1 SEHNR, CDR2 FQNEAQ (reference sequence). With V trimmed by 1 base and J by 7 bases, 14 bases remained unmatched. This CDR3 comprises 19 residues. CDR3 amino acids: CASSLGGTGFKTMNSPLHF. The CDR3 coding sequence is TGTGCCAGCAGCTTAGGAGGGACAGGGTTTAAAACCATGAATTCACCCCTCCACTTT.

The chain combines TRBV11-2 with TRBJ2-5; 9 nucleotides match TRBD2. This CDR3 spans 15 amino acids. Germline CDR1 and CDR2: SGHAT and FQNNGV. The J segment lost 2 bases and the V segment lost 5 bases, leaving 6 bases of the junction unmatched. In DNA, the CDR3 is TGTGCCAGCAGCCTAGGGGCGGGAGGGCAAGAGACCCAGTACTTC. This codes for CASSLGAGGQETQYF.

This clone occurred a few times. The chain has TRBV11-2 and TRBJ1-1, with D unresolved. The length of the CDR3 is 11 residues. CDR1 is SGHAT, CDR2 FQNNGV, per germline. Trimming shortened V by 7 bases and J by 4 bases, and 7 bases separated the two germline ends. CDR3 loop: CASTPFTEAFF. CDR3 in DNA: TGTGCCAGCACCCCTTTCACTGAAGCTTTCTTT.

The rearrangement uses TRBV4-3 and TRBJ2-2; the D gene is possibly TRBD1 (6 bases). Germline V CDR1 and CDR2: LGHNA, YSLEER. The CDR3 loop spans 18 amino acids. V was trimmed by 2 bases and J by 0 bases, leaving 16 bases between them. CDR3 nucleotide sequence: TGCGCCAGCAGCCAACGTCATGGGACACCGCCGAACACCGGGGAGCTGTTTTTT. It codes for CASSQRHGTPPNTGELFF.

Remarks on this clone: This clone may be a read error of a much larger clone one base away. J is TRBJ1-1 and V is TRBV5-6; D is perhaps TRBD1 (6 bases). Looked up from germline, CDR1 is SGHDT and CDR2 is YYEEEE. The CDR3 extends over 13 amino acids. V was cut by 3 bases and J by 1 base, with 7 bases left in between. The CDR3 spells CASSWGQNTEAFF. The CDR3 coding sequence is TGTGCCAGCAGCTGGGGACAGAACACTGAAGCTTTCTTT.

The chain combines TRBV9 with TRBJ2-2; 10 bases align to TRBD1. From germline, CDR1 is SGDLS and CDR2 YYNGEE. J lost 7 bases, V lost 6 bases, and 3 bases had no gene match. The CDR3 is 13 amino acids. In DNA form, the CDR3 reads TGTGCCAGCACGGGACAGGGGAGCGGGGAGCTGTTTTTT. Protein: CASTGQGSGELFF.

This clone was counted once. The chain carries TRBV4-2 and TRBJ2-1, with 9 bases lining up with TRBD2. Losses at the gene ends were 3 bases for V and 4 bases for J; bases not matched to a gene: 4. Germline V lookup: CDR1 LGHNA, CDR2 YNFKEQ. The CDR3 sequence is 15 residues long. CDR3 region: CASSQREGAYNEQFF. The CDR3, as DNA: TGTGCCAGCAGCCAGCGGGAGGGAGCATACAATGAGCAGTTCTTC.

This chain connects TRBV6-5 to TRBJ1-2, with D perhaps matching TRBD1 (6 bases). The length of the CDR3 is 12 residues. Germline CDR1 reads MNHEY; CDR2 reads SVGAGI. V was trimmed by 6 bases and J by 3 bases, leaving 8 bases between them. The CDR3 sequence is CASRGQHYGYTF. In nucleotides, the CDR3 is TGTGCCAGCAGAGGACAGCACTATGGCTACACCTTC.

This chain links TRBV28 with TRBJ2-1; TRBD2 matches at 11 bases. This CDR3 has 15 residues. V was clipped by 7 bases and J by 5 bases; unmatched bases: 7. Germline values: CDR1 MDHEN, CDR2 SYDVKM. As DNA, the CDR3 is TGTGCCAGCAAAAGAGGGGGACTAGCGGACAATGAGCAGTTCTTC. Translating it yields CASKRGGLADNEQFF.

CDR3 sequence: CARSLRGGSNQPQHF. In nucleotides, the CDR3 is TGTGCCAGAAGCTTGAGGGGGGGTAGCAATCAGCCCCAGCATTTT. The J gene is TRBJ1-5, the V gene TRBV5-3, with TRBD1 as a possible D gene (6 bases). TRBV5-3 is marked as an open reading frame, function uncertain. The V and J ends lost 1 base and 0 bases respectively, with 8 bases between them. The CDR3 is 15 amino acids.

The rearrangement links TRBV30 to TRBJ1-1; possibly TRBD1 for D (5 bases). CDR1 is GTSNPN and CDR2 is SVGIG in the germline V gene (reference sequence). The CDR3 spans 17 residues. The V end was cut by 3 bases, the J end by 0 bases, with 20 bases between. The CDR3 here is CAWRAPPPGLMNTEAFF. The CDR3 DNA is TGTGCCTGGAGGGCCCCCCCACCGGGACTTATGAACACTGAAGCTTTCTTT.

This chain connects TRBV24-1 to TRBJ1-2; TRBD1 agrees at 9 bases. Unmatched junction bases numbered 7, after V lost 3 bases and J lost 6 bases. The CDR3 runs to 15 residues. The germline V gene has CDR1 KGHDR and CDR2 SFDVKD. The CDR3 bases are TGTGCCACCAGTGATCCCACAGGGGGCGTCAATGGCTACACCTTC. Translating it yields CATSDPTGGVNGYTF.

The rearrangement joins TRBV3-1 (or the pseudogene TRBV3-2) to TRBJ2-1, with D unresolved. CDR3 length: 13 amino acids. CDR1 LGHDT and CDR2 YNNKEL come from the germline V gene (reference sequence). V lost 3 bases, J lost 8 bases, and 11 bases lay in between. The CDR3 spells CASSHPLLDEQFF. The CDR3 bases are TGTGCCAGCAGCCACCCTCTCCTTGATGAGCAGTTCTTC.

The rearrangement uses TRBV5-6 and TRBJ2-7, with 8 bases lining up with TRBD2. The J segment lost 5 bases and the V segment lost 4 bases, leaving 11 bases of the junction unmatched. CDR1 is SGHDT, CDR2 YYEEEE, per germline. This CDR3 has 15 amino acids. CDR3 nucleotide sequence: TGTGCCAGCAGCAACTTACTAGCGGCGATTCACGAGCAGTACTTC. As protein: CASSNLLAAIHEQYF. The full variable domain, rest sourced from reference TRBV5-6 and TRBJ2-7, is DAGVTQSPTHLIKTRGQQVTLRCSPKSGHDTVSWYQQALGQGPQFIFQYYEEEERQRGNFPDRFSGHQFPNYSSELNVNALLLGDSALYLCASSNLLAAIHEQYFGPGTRLTVT.

The chain uses TRBV29-1 and TRBJ2-7, with 8 bases that match TRBD1. Germline lookup yields CDR1 SQVTM and CDR2 ANQGSEA. This CDR3 has 15 residues. The junction had 10 bases not matched to a gene; V was cut back by 3 bases and J by 3 bases. This CDR3 reads CSVEGQDQRNYEQYF. The CDR3 DNA sequence: TGCAGCGTTGAGGGACAGGACCAGCGAAACTACGAGCAGTACTTC.

The rearrangement joins TRBV4-2 to TRBJ2-2; 8 bases match TRBD2. There are 16 residues in the CDR3. V gave up 4 bases and J gave up 2 bases; unmatched junction bases: 6. CDR1 is LGHNA and CDR2 is YNFKEQ in the germline V gene. CDR3 protein: CASSPAAGGNTGELFF. CDR3 nucleotide sequence: TGTGCCAGCAGCCCCGCGGCGGGAGGCAACACCGGGGAGCTGTTTTTT.

The V and J genes are TRBV19 and TRBJ1-2; D unclear. Trimming shortened V by 7 bases and J by 7 bases, and 19 bases separated the two germline ends. The V gene's germline CDR1 is LNHDA and CDR2 SQIVND (reference sequence). The CDR3 has 14 amino acids. CDR3 in amino acids: CASTLGYLRSGYTF. The CDR3 region has the DNA TGTGCCAGTACCCTCGGGTATCTTCGCTCTGGCTACACCTTC.

The chain carries TRBV9 and TRBJ2-7; 10 positions match TRBD1. The V segment lost 2 bases and the J segment 9 bases; nucleotides outside the gene matches: 14. The CDR3 extends over 16 amino acids. The germline V gene encodes CDR1 SGDLS and CDR2 YYNGEE. The CDR3 nucleotides read TGTGCCAGCAGCGTTTCCGCCGGGACAGGGGTTAAGGGGCAGTACTTC. Translation: CASSVSAGTGVKGQYF.

The J gene is TRBJ2-1, the V gene TRBV18; 12 bases align to TRBD2. Germline assignment: CDR1 KGHSH and CDR2 LQKENI. This CDR3 has 16 residues. V shed 5 bases and J 3 bases; nucleotides not matched to a gene: 5. The CDR3 spells CASSTTSGGLYNEQFF. CDR3 DNA: TGTGCCAGCTCAACGACTAGCGGGGGCCTCTACAATGAGCAGTTCTTC.

The V and J genes are TRBV28 and TRBJ2-1; 8 bases are shared with TRBD1. V gave up 3 bases and J gave up 0 bases; unmatched junction bases: 7. Per germline, CDR1 MDHEN and CDR2 SYDVKM. This CDR3 comprises 17 residues. DNA of the CDR3: TGTGCCAGCAGTTTTCCTCGGACAGGGACCTCCTACAATGAGCAGTTCTTC. Translated: CASSFPRTGTSYNEQFF.

V and J are TRBV2 and TRBJ1-1, with D perhaps TRBD1 (5 bases). V was shortened by 3 bases and J by 8 bases, with 7 bases between the two germline ends. Germline assignment: CDR1 SNHLY and CDR2 FYNNEI. The CDR3 runs 11 residues. CDR3: CASSDGAEAFF. The DNA of the CDR3 is TGTGCCAGCAGTGATGGGGCCGAAGCTTTCTTT. Complete variable domain (other parts from reference TRBV2 and TRBJ1-1): EPEVTQTPSHQVTQMGQEVILRCVPISNHLYFYWYRQILGQKVEFLVSFYNNEISEKSEIFDDQFSVERPDGSNFTLKIRSTKLEDSAMYFCASSDGAEAFFGQGTRLTVV.

The rearrangement uses TRBV11-3 and TRBJ2-1; TRBD2 agrees at 9 bases. This CDR3 has 15 residues. Germline assignment: CDR1 SGHNT and CDR2 YENEEA. J lost 3 bases, V lost 2 bases, and 2 bases had no gene match. DNA for the CDR3: TGTGCCAGCAGCTTATTTAGCGGGAGCTACAATGAGCAGTTCTTC. Translation: CASSLFSGSYNEQFF.

This chain joins TRBV7-6 and TRBJ1-2; D might be TRBD1 (6 bases). From germline, CDR1 is SGHVS and CDR2 FNYEAQ. Trimming stripped 4 bases from V and 2 bases from J, with 26 bases between. The CDR3 totals 19 residues. In DNA form, the CDR3 reads TGTGCCAGCAGCTCCTCCAACCTTCAGGGGACATCCCGAAACTATGGCTACACCTTC. Translation gives CASSSSNLQGTSRNYGYTF.

The CDR3 DNA sequence: TGTGCCAGCAGCGGACTACACGAAATCCAAGAGACCCAGTACTTC. Encoded protein: CASSGLHEIQETQYF. J is TRBJ2-5 and V is TRBV5-6; TRBD2 might be the D (6 bases). CDR1 SGHDT and CDR2 YYEEEE come from the germline V gene. V was clipped by 4 bases and J by 1 base, with 14 bases between them. This CDR3 spans 15 amino acids.

The V and J genes are TRBV7-9 and TRBJ1-4, with D possibly TRBD1 on 6 matching bases. Trimming shortened V by 1 base and J by 0 bases, and 9 bases separated the two germline ends. Germline loops: CDR1 SEHNR, CDR2 FQNEAQ (reference sequence). CDR3 length: 16 amino acids. This chain's CDR3 is CASSLEGGATNEKLFF. The CDR3 region has the DNA TGTGCCAGCAGCTTAGAAGGGGGAGCAACTAATGAAAAACTGTTTTTT. Looking up the rest from reference TRBV7-9 and TRBJ1-4 gives the full variable domain: DTGVSQNPRHKITKRGQNVTFRCDPISEHNRLYWYRQTLGQGPEFLTYFQNEAQLEKSRLLSDRFSAERPKGSFSTLEIQRTEQGDSAMYLCASSLEGGATNEKLFFGSGTQLSVL.